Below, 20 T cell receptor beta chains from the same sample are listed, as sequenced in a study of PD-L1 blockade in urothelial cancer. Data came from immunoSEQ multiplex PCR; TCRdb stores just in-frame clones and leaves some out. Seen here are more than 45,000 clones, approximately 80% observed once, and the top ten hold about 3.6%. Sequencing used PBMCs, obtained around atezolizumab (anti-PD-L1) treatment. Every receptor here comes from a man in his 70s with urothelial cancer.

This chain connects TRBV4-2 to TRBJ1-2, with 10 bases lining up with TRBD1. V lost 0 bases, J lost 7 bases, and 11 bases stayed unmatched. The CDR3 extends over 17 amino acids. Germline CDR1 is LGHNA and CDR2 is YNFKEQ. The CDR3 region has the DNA TGTGCCAGCAGCCAAGAAGGGACAGGGGCCCGAGTTGGTGGCTACACCTTC. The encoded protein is CASSQEGTGARVGGYTF.

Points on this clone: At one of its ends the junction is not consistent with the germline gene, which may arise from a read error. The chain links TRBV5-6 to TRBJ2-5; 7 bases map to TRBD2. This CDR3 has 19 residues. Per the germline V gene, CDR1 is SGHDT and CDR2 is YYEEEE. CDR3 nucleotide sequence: TGTGCCGGCAGGAATTACTGGGGCCCTAGGGGCGGGGGATCAGAGACCCAGTACTTC. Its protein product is CAGRNYWGPRGGGSETQYF.

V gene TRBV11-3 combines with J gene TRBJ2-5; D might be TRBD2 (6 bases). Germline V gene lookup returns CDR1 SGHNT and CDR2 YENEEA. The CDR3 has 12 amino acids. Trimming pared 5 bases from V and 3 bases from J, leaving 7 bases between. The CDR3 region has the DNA TGTGCCAGCAGCGGAGGGGAAGAGACCCAGTACTTC. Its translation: CASSGGEETQYF.

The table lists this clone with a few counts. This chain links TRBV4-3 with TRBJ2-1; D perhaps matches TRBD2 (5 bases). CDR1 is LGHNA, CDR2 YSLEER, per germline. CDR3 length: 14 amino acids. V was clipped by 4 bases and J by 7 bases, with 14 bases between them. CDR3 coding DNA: TGCGCCAGCAGCCGAGGGCTAGGTTCAAATGAGCAGTTCTTC. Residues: CASSRGLGSNEQFF.

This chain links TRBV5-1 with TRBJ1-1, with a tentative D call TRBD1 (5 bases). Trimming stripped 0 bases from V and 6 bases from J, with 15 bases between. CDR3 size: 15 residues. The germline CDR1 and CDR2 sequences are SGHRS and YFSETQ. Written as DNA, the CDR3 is TGCGCCAGCAGCTTGGGATTGTCAGACAGTTCTGAAGCTTTCTTT. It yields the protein CASSLGLSDSSEAFF.

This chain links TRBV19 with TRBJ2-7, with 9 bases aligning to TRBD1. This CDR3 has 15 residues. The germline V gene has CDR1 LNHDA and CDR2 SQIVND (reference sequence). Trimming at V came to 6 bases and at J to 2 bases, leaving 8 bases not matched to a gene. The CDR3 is CASSAPGTGPYEQYF. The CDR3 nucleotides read TGTGCCAGTAGCGCCCCCGGGACAGGGCCCTACGAGCAGTACTTC.

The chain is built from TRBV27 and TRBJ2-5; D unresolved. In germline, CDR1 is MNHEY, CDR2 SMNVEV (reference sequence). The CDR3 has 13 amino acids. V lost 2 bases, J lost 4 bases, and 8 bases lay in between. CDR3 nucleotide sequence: TGTGCCAGCAGTTTAAGACTGTTAGAGACCCAGTACTTC. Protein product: CASSLRLLETQYF.

The CDR3 is CASSRSLGADTQYF. The DNA of the CDR3 is TGTGCCAGCAGCCGATCGTTAGGGGCAGATACGCAGTATTTT. The chain joins TRBV11-3 to TRBJ2-3, with a possible D match to TRBD1 (5 bases). The V gene's germline CDR1 is SGHNT and CDR2 YENEEA. V was trimmed by 5 bases and J by 4 bases, leaving 13 bases between them. The CDR3 is made up of 14 amino acids.

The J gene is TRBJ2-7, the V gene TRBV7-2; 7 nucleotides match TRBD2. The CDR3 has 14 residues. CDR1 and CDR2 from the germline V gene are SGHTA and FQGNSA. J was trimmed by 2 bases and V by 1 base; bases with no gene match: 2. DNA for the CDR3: TGTGCCAGCAGCTTAGGCGGGAGAACCTACGAGCAGTACTTC. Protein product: CASSLGGRTYEQYF.

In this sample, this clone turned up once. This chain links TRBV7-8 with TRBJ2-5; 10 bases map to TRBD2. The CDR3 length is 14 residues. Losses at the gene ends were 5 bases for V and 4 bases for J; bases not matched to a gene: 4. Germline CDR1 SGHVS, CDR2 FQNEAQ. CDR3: CASSPRLAGETQYF. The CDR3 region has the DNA TGTGCCAGCAGCCCTCGACTAGCGGGAGAGACCCAGTACTTC.

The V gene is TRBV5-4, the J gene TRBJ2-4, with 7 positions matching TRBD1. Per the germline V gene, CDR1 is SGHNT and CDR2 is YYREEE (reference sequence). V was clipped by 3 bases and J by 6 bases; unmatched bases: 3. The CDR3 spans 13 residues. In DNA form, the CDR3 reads TGTGCCAGCAGCTCGGGACAGTCAAACATTCAGTACTTC. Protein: CASSSGQSNIQYF. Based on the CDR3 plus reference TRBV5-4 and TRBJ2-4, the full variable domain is ETGVTQSPTHLIKTRGQQVTLRCSSQSGHNTVSWYQQALGQGPQFIFQYYREEENGRGNFPPRFSGLQFPNYSSELNVNALELDDSALYLCASSSGQSNIQYFGAGTRLSVL.

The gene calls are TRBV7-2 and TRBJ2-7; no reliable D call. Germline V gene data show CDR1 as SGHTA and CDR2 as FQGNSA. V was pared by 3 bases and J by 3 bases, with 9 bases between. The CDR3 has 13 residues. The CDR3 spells CASSFGTNYEQYF. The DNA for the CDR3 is TGTGCCAGCAGCTTTGGTACTAACTACGAGCAGTACTTC.

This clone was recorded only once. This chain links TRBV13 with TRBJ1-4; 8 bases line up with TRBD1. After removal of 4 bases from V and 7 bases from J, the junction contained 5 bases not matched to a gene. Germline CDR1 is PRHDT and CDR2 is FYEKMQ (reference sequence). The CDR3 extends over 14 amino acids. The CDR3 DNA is TGTGCCAGCAGCTCCGGACAGGGAAGTGAAAAACTGTTTTTT. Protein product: CASSSGQGSEKLFF. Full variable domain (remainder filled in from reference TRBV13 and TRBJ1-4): AAGVIQSPRHLIKEKRETATLKCYPIPRHDTVYWYQQGPGQDPQFLISFYEKMQSDKGSIPDRFSAQQFSDYHSELNMSSLELGDSALYFCASSSGQGSEKLFFGSGTQLSVL.

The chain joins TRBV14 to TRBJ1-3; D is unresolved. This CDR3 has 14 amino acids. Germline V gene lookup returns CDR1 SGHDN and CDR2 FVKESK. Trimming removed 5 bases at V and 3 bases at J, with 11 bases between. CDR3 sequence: CASSAAVFGNTIYF. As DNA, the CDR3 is TGTGCCAGCAGCGCCGCAGTCTTTGGAAACACCATATATTTT.

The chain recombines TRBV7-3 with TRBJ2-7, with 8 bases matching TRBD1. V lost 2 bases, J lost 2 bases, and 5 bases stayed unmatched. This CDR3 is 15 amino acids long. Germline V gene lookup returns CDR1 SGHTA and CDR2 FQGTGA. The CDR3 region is CASSLGGRGPYEQYF. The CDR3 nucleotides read TGTGCCAGCAGCTTAGGGGGCAGGGGGCCCTACGAGCAGTACTTC.

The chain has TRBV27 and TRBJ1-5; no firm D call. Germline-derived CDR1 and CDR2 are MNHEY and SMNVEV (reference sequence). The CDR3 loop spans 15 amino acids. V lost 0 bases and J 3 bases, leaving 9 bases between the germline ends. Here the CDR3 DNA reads TGTGCCAGCAGTTTATCGTTCCGTTTCAATCAGCCCCAGCATTTT. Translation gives CASSLSFRFNQPQHF.

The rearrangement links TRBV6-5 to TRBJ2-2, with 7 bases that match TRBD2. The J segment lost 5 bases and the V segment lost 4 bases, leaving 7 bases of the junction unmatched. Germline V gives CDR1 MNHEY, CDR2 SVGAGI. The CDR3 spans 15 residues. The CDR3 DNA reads TGTGCCAGCAGTTTCTCGACTAGCCAAACCGGGGAGCTGTTTTTT. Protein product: CASSFSTSQTGELFF.

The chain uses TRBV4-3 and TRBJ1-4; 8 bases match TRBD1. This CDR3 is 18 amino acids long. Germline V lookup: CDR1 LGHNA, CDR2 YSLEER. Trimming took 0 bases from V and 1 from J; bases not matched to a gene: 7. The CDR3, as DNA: TGCGCCAGCAGCCAAGAGTGGACAGGGATCGGAACTAATGAAAAACTGTTTTTT. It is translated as CASSQEWTGIGTNEKLFF.

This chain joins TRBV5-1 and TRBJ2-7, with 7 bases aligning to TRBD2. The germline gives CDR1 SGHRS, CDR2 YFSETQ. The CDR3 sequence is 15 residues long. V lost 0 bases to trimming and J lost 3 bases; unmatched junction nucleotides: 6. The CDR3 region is CASSLGGGGGYEQYF. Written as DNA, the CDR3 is TGCGCCAGCAGCTTGGGCGGGGGAGGAGGCTACGAGCAGTACTTC.

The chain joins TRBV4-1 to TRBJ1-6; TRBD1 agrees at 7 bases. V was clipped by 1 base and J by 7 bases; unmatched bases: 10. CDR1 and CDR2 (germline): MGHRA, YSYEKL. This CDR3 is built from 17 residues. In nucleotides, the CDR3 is TGCGCCAGCAGCCAAGTCAGGGTTGGGACAGCAAATTCACCCCTCCACTTT. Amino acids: CASSQVRVGTANSPLHF.